This TCR beta chain emerged from a study of technical replicates of blood from a few donors. Repertoires were generated with immunoSEQ multiplex PCR, while TCRdb's copy carries only in-frame clones and drops some. The repertoire holds about 81,000 clones, with around 96% as singletons. In its sample, this clone was seen once. The CDR3 runs 15 residues. The junction had 6 bases not matched to a gene; V was cut back by 3 bases and J by 7 bases. The germline V gene has CDR1 MNHEY and CDR2 SVGAGI. V and J are TRBV6-5 and TRBJ1-6; 7 bases agree with TRBD1. The sequence was collected from a human donor in good health. Sequencing was done on a sample of T cells isolated from PBMCs. CDR3 sequence reads: CASSYGGGVNSPLHF. CDR3 in DNA: TGTGCCAGCAGTTATGGAGGGGGCGTAAATTCACCCCTCCACTTT.